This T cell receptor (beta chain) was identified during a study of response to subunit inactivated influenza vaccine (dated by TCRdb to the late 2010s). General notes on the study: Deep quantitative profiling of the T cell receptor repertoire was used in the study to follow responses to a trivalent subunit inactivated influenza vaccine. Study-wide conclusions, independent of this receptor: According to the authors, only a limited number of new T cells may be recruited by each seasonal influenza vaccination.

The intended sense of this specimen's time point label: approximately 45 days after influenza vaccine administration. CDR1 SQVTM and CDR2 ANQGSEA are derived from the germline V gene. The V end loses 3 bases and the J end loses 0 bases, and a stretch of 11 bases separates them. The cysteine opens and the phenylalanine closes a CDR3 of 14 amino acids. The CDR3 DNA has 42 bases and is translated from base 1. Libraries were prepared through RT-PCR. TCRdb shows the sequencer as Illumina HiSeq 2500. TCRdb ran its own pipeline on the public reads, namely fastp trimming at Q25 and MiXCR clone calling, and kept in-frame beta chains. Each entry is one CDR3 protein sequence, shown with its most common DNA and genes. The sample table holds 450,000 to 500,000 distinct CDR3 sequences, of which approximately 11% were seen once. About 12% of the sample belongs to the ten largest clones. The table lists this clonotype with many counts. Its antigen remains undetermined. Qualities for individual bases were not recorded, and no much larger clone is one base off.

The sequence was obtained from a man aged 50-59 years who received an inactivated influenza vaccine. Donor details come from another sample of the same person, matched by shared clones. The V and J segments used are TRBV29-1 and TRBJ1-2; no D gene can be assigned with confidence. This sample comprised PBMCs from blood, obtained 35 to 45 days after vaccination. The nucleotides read TGCAGCGTTGACCCCGACGGAGCTAACTATGGCTACACCTTC. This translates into CSVDPDGANYGYTF.